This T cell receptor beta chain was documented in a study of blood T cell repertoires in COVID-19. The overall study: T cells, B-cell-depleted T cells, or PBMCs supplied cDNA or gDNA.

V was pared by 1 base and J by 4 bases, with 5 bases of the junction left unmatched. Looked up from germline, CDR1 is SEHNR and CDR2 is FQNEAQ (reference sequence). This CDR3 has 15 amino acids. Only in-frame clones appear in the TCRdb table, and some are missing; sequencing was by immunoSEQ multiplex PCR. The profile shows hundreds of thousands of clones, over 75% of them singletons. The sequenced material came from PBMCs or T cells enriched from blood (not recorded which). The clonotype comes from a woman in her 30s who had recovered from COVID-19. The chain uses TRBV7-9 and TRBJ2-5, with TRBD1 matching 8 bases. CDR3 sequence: CASSLGDRGGETQYF. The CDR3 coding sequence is TGTGCCAGCAGCTTAGGAGACAGGGGTGGAGAGACCCAGTACTTC.